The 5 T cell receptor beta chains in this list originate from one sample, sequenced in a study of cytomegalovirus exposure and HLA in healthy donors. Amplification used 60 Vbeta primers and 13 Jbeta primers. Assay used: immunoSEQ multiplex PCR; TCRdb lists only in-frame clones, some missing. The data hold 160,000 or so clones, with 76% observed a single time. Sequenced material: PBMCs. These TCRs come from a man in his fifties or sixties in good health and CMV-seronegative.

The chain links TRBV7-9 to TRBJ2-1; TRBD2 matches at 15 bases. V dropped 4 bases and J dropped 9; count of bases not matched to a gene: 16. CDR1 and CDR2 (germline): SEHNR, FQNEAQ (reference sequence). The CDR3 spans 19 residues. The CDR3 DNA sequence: TGTGCCAGCAGCTCGGGACTAGCGGGAGGCTCGCTAAGCATTCGTGAGCAGTTCTTC. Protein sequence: CASSSGLAGGSLSIREQFF. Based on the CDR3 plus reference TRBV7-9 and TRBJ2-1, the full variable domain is DTGVSQNPRHKITKRGQNVTFRCDPISEHNRLYWYRQTLGQGPEFLTYFQNEAQLEKSRLLSDRFSAERPKGSFSTLEIQRTEQGDSAMYLCASSSGLAGGSLSIREQFFGPGTRLTVL.

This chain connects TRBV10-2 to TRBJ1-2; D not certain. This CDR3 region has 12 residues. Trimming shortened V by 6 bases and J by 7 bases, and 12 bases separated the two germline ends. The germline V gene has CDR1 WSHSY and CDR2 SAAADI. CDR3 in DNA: TGCGCCAGCAGCCCCCCGGCAGGTGGCTACACCTTC. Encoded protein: CASSPPAGGYTF.

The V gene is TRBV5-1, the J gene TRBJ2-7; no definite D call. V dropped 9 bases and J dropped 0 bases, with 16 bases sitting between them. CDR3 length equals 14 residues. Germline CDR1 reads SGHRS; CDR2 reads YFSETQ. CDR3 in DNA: TGCGCCACTCCCCTCGGTAGGAGCTCCTACGAGCAGTACTTC. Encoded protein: CATPLGRSSYEQYF.

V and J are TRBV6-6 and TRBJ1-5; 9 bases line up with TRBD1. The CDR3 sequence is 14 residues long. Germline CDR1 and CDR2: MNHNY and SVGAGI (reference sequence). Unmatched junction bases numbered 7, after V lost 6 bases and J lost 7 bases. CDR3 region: CASRETGGGQPQHF. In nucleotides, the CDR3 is TGTGCCAGCAGGGAGACAGGGGGTGGCCAGCCCCAGCATTTT.

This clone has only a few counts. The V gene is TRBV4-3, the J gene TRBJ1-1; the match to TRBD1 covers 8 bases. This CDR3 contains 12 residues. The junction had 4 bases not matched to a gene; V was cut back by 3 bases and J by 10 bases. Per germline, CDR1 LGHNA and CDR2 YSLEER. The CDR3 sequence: CASSHFGQGAFF. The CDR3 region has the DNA TGCGCCAGCAGCCATTTTGGACAGGGAGCTTTCTTT.